This is a list of T cell receptor beta chains from one sample in a study of blood T cell repertoires in COVID-19. Assay: immunoSEQ multiplex PCR; the TCRdb copy retains only in-frame clones and omits some. The sample includes 220,000 or so clones, around four fifths seen only once; the top ten take approximately 5.1%. Input material: peripheral blood. The origin of the receptors is a woman aged 60-75 years who had recovered from COVID-19. Each CDR3 is given with its conserved first and last residue. The D gene is left open where the match is weak. Size is omitted from some rows. Given values are once, few, many or a class for expanded clones.

cdr3_nt cdr3_aa d_call j_call v_call cdr3_length clone_size
TGTGCCAGCAGCTTTGGGGGGTCGAGCAATCAGCCCCAGCATTTT CASSFGGSSNQPQHF NA TRBJ1-5 TRBV7-2 15 NA
TGTGCCAGCAGCCGACAGGGCGGGGGAAACACCATATATTTT CASSRQGGGNTIYF TRBD1 TRBJ1-3 TRBV7-9 14 NA
TGCGCCAGCAGCCTTTCTGTTGGGGGCCGGAATCAGCCCCAGCATTTT CASSLSVGGRNQPQHF NA TRBJ1-5 TRBV4-3 16 once
TGTGCCAGCAGCAAGGGACAGGCGAGGCCCCAGCATTTT CASSKGQARPQHF TRBD1 TRBJ1-5 TRBV7-2 13 NA
TGTGCCAGCAGCCAATGGCCGAAGGGACAGGGAGACTATGGCTACACCTTC CASSQWPKGQGDYGYTF TRBD1 TRBJ1-2 TRBV14 17 NA
TGCGCCAGCAGCTTGGTAAGGGGCGGATTCACAGATACGCAGTATTTT CASSLVRGGFTDTQYF NA TRBJ2-3 TRBV5-1 16 NA
TGCGCCAGCAGTGGGGGCGTCACAACACACCGCGGCTACACCTTC CASSGGVTTHRGYTF NA TRBJ1-2 TRBV10-2 15 NA
TGTGCCAGCAGCTTAACCGATGCGTCACCCCTCCACTTT CASSLTDASPLHF NA TRBJ1-6 TRBV7-9 13 NA
TGTGCTAGCAGCTTAGCTGGCCAGATAGAGACCCAGTACTTC CASSLAGQIETQYF NA TRBJ2-5 TRBV7-7 14 NA
TGTGCCAGAAGCATATCGACTCGGACAGGGGAGAATTGCGATGGCTACACCTTC CARSISTRTGENCDGYTF TRBD1 TRBJ1-2 TRBV5-3 18 NA
TGTGCCTGGAGTGGCAGGGGTGATCAGCCCCAGCATTTT CAWSGRGDQPQHF NA TRBJ1-5 TRBV30 13 NA
TGTGCCAGCAGGGTTCAGGGGGAAAACACTGAAGCTTTCTTT CASRVQGENTEAFF TRBD1 TRBJ1-1 TRBV2 14 NA
TGTGCCAGCAGCTCCCCCGGACAGGAGAGTCAGCCCCAGCATTTT CASSSPGQESQPQHF TRBD1 TRBJ1-5 TRBV7-8 15 NA
TGTGCCAGCAGTTTAGTTTCTGGGGGGGATGCTTTCTTT CASSLVSGGDAFF NA TRBJ1-1 TRBV12-3/TRBV12-4 13 NA
TGTGCCAGCAGCCCTCGGCGGAGCACAGATACGCAGTATTTT CASSPRRSTDTQYF NA TRBJ2-3 TRBV9 14 NA
TGTGCCAGCAGCTCAAAGGGGACAGTCTATGGCTACACCTTC CASSSKGTVYGYTF TRBD1 TRBJ1-2 TRBV7-2 14 few
TGTGCCAGCAGTTCCCCCCTCCTTCTTTCACCCCTCCACTTT CASSSPLLLSPLHF NA TRBJ1-6 TRBV28 14 few
TGCGCCAGCAGCCAAGCCGTCATAGGAGCCTTACGGGCTTTCTTT CASSQAVIGALRAFF NA TRBJ1-1 TRBV4-1 15 NA
TGTGCCATCAGGTCCGATGGACAGGCTGGGGCCAACGTCCTGACTTTC CAIRSDGQAGANVLTF TRBD1 TRBJ2-6 TRBV10-3 16 once
TGTGCCAGCAGTTGGGCTCCCGGGAGGGAAAAACTGTTTTTT CASSWAPGREKLFF NA TRBJ1-4 TRBV6-5 14 few
TGTGCCAGTAGTCCGGGACGTGGGAGGGATAATTCACCCCTCCACTTT CASSPGRGRDNSPLHF NA TRBJ1-6 TRBV19 16 NA
TGTGCCAGCAGTGAACAGGGGACCCGCTATGGCTACACCTTC CASSEQGTRYGYTF NA TRBJ1-2 TRBV25-1 14 NA
TGTGCCAGCAGCCAACTTAGGGGAAGGGGCTACACCTTC CASSQLRGRGYTF NA TRBJ1-2 TRBV14 13 NA
TGTGCCAGTAGGCGATCAGGGGGCGCAGATACGCAGTATTTT CASRRSGGADTQYF TRBD1 TRBJ2-3 TRBV19 14 NA
TGTGCCACCAGCAGTATGAGGGTCAACTCTGGAAACACCATATATTTT CATSSMRVNSGNTIYF NA TRBJ1-3 TRBV15 16 NA
TGTGCCAGCAGCCAAGGGACAGGGTTTTCTAATGAAAAACTGTTTTTT CASSQGTGFSNEKLFF TRBD1 TRBJ1-4 TRBV5-6 16 NA
TGTGCCAGCAGCTCCGGGACTACCAATGAGCAGTTCTTC CASSSGTTNEQFF TRBD2 TRBJ2-1 TRBV9 13 NA
TGTGCCAGCAGCTTAGATGGTGTGGGACTAGATTACGAGCAGTACTTC CASSLDGVGLDYEQYF TRBD2 TRBJ2-7 TRBV7-2 16 once
TGTGCCACCAGCAGAGATCAAGCCTCCACTGAAGCTTTCTTT CATSRDQASTEAFF NA TRBJ1-1 TRBV15 14 NA
TGTGCCAGCAGCCTCCCTTCGCGACAGGCAACTAATGAAAAACTGTTTTTT CASSLPSRQATNEKLFF NA TRBJ1-4 TRBV7-9 17 NA
TGTGCCAGCAGTTACCTGGGCAGGCCGGCAAAACTGTTTTTT CASSYLGRPAKLFF NA TRBJ1-4 TRBV27 14 NA
TGTGCCAGCAGTTCCGGGGGGGGGACCAATCAGCCCCAGCATTTT CASSSGGGTNQPQHF NA TRBJ1-5 TRBV6-5 15 NA
TGTGCCAGCAGCATACAAAGGAGTGAAGCTTTCTTT CASSIQRSEAFF NA TRBJ1-1 TRBV7-9 12 NA
TGTGCCAGCGGACAGGGAACGGTCGAGAGCACCATATATTTT CASGQGTVESTIYF TRBD1 TRBJ1-3 TRBV10-3 14 NA
TGCGCCAGCAGCTTGGCCTCGACAGACTATGGCTACACCTTC CASSLASTDYGYTF NA TRBJ1-2 TRBV5-1 14 once
TGTGCCAGCAGGGGGACTTGGGAGAACACTGAAGCTTTCTTT CASRGTWENTEAFF NA TRBJ1-1 TRBV25-1 14 once
TGTGCCATCAGTGAGTCGAGGGACAGTAATGAAAAACTGTTTTTT CAISESRDSNEKLFF TRBD1 TRBJ1-4 TRBV10-3 15 NA
TGTGCTAGTGGTTTGGACTCGTGGTTGAGCGGGGGGGCCAAGACGCAGTATTTT CASGLDSWLSGGAKTQYF TRBD2 TRBJ2-3 TRBV12-5 18 few
TGTGCCACCAGCAGGTATAAAGGGGGATCCTACACCTACGAGCAGTACTTC CATSRYKGGSYTYEQYF NA TRBJ2-7 TRBV15 17 NA
TGCAGCGTTGAAGATCCAGCGGGACAGGGTGATGGCTACACCTTC CSVEDPAGQGDGYTF TRBD1 TRBJ1-2 TRBV29-1 15 once
TGCGCCAGCAACCTCCTAGCGGGGAAGACGGAGACCCAGTACTTC CASNLLAGKTETQYF TRBD2 TRBJ2-5 TRBV5-1 15 NA
TGTGCCAGCAGGGAAATAGCGGGGGGGACCTACGAGCAGTACTTC CASREIAGGTYEQYF TRBD2 TRBJ2-7 TRBV2 15 NA
TGTGCCAGCAGCCAATTAGCGGGGCATTACGAGCAGTACTTC CASSQLAGHYEQYF TRBD2 TRBJ2-7 TRBV3-1/TRBV3-2 14 NA
TGTGCCAGCAGCTTACGTCCCTACAATGAGCAGTTCTTC CASSLRPYNEQFF NA TRBJ2-1 TRBV7-2 13 once
TGTGCCAGCAGCTTAGACCTCGGGAGAACTGGAAACACCATATATTTT CASSLDLGRTGNTIYF NA TRBJ1-3 TRBV7-2 16 few
TGTGCCAGCAAATCCGGGACAGTGAATTCACCCCTCCACTTT CASKSGTVNSPLHF TRBD1 TRBJ1-6 TRBV28 14 NA
TGTGCCAGCTCGACAGGGGACACCGGGGAGCTGTTTTTT CASSTGDTGELFF TRBD1 TRBJ2-2 TRBV5-4 13 once
TGCGCCAGCAGCTTGGACGGAGACCTTTTCTCTGGAAACACCATATATTTT CASSLDGDLFSGNTIYF NA TRBJ1-3 TRBV5-1 17 NA
TGTGCCAGTAGTACGACGGACAGGAGCTTTTTAGGCTACACCTTC CASSTTDRSFLGYTF TRBD1 TRBJ1-2 TRBV19 15 once
TGTGCCAGCTCACCGATTAACAGGGGAGGCTACAATGAGCAGTTCTTC CASSPINRGGYNEQFF NA TRBJ2-1 TRBV18 16 NA
TGTGCCATCCAGACTAGCGGGGAACCCTACGAGCAGTACTTC CAIQTSGEPYEQYF TRBD2 TRBJ2-7 TRBV10-3 14 few
TGTGCCAGCAGCGTAAGTGGGGACAGCTATGGCTACACCTTC CASSVSGDSYGYTF TRBD1 TRBJ1-2 TRBV9 14 once
TGTGCCAGCTCACCACAGACAGGACGACTCAACTATGGCTACACCTTC CASSPQTGRLNYGYTF NA TRBJ1-2 TRBV18 16 once
TGTGCCAGCAGCTTTACAGGGGCCTATGGCTACACCTTC CASSFTGAYGYTF TRBD1 TRBJ1-2 TRBV5-4 13 NA
TGTGCCAGCAGCTTAGCGAGGGGACTTCACAATGAGCAGTTCTTC CASSLARGLHNEQFF NA TRBJ2-1 TRBV7-9 15 NA
TGTGCCAGCAGTTTAGCGGGAGACACCATATATTTT CASSLAGDTIYF NA TRBJ1-3 TRBV12-3/TRBV12-4 12 NA
TGTGCCAGCAGTGAAGCGACAGGGGGCGTAGGTGGCTACACCTTC CASSEATGGVGGYTF TRBD1 TRBJ1-2 TRBV2 15 NA
TGTGCCAGCAGTTACTCGAGTTCGTACGAGCAGTACTTC CASSYSSSYEQYF NA TRBJ2-7 TRBV6-2/TRBV6-3 13 NA
TGTGCTAGCAGTGCCGGGACTAGCGTCACAGATACGCAGTATTTT CASSAGTSVTDTQYF TRBD2 TRBJ2-3 TRBV7-7 15 NA